This is a list of T cell receptor beta chains from one sample in a study of T cell responses to AZD1222 COVID-19 vaccine. TCRdb's copy holds only in-frame clones and misses some; the assay was immunoSEQ multiplex PCR. The sample includes 90,000 to 120,000 clones, approximately 90% of them seen just once. The source was peripheral blood, collected 28 days after the second AZD1222 dose. All receptors derive from an adult who received the AZD1222 COVID-19 vaccine. Both conserved end residues are part of each CDR3. D genes are given only for firm matches. Not all rows give a size; the values are once, few, many and, for expanded clones, a class.

.	TRBJ2-5	TRBV5-6	once	CASSHGKRARGQETQYF	TGTGCCAGCAGCCACGGGAAAAGGGCGAGGGGCCAAGAGACCCAGTACTTC
.	TRBJ2-6	TRBV6-5	few	CASSPGTAVLTF	TGTGCCAGCAGCCCCGGGACCGCCGTCCTGACTTTC
TRBD1	TRBJ2-6	TRBV27	.	CASSLRTGRANVLTF	TGTGCCAGCAGTTTAAGGACAGGCCGGGCCAACGTCCTGACTTTC
.	TRBJ2-1	TRBV6-5	.	CASGGPPRNEQFF	TGTGCCAGCGGGGGTCCGCCTCGGAATGAGCAGTTCTTC
.	TRBJ2-5	TRBV9	.	CASSVAPEETQYF	TGTGCCAGCAGCGTAGCACCGGAAGAGACCCAGTACTTC
.	TRBJ1-3	TRBV9	.	CASSVGRSGNTIYF	TGTGCCAGCAGCGTCGGACGCTCTGGAAACACCATATATTTT
.	TRBJ1-1	TRBV6-1	.	CASSERPEAEAFF	TGTGCCAGCAGTGAACGGCCGGAGGCTGAAGCTTTCTTT
TRBD1	TRBJ2-1	TRBV5-1	.	CASSFGTTGDTNEQFF	TGCGCCAGCAGCTTCGGGACGACAGGGGATACCAATGAGCAGTTCTTC
.	TRBJ1-2	TRBV10-3	.	CAISEAADYGYTF	TGTGCCATCAGTGAGGCTGCAGACTATGGCTACACCTTC
.	TRBJ1-2	TRBV7-9	.	CASSLLGEARGYTF	TGTGCCAGCAGCTTACTAGGGGAGGCCCGAGGCTACACCTTC
.	TRBJ1-1	TRBV19	.	CASSRQASMNTEAFF	TGTGCCAGTAGCCGACAGGCATCTATGAACACTGAAGCTTTCTTT
.	TRBJ1-5	TRBV28	few	CASSLTGRFTGSQPQHF	TGTGCCAGCAGCCTAACAGGGCGATTCACCGGGTCTCAGCCCCAGCATTTT
.	TRBJ2-5	TRBV7-9	.	CASSLDATGAETQYF	TGTGCCAGCAGCTTAGATGCCACGGGGGCAGAGACCCAGTACTTC
TRBD1	TRBJ1-5	TRBV10-1	.	CASSQTGANQPQHF	TGCGCCAGCAGTCAAACAGGGGCGAATCAGCCCCAGCATTTT
.	TRBJ1-5	TRBV7-6	.	CASSPEIGGVPQHF	TGTGCCAGCAGCCCAGAAATTGGGGGAGTTCCCCAGCATTTT
.	TRBJ1-3	TRBV7-6	.	CASSSGLSTGNTIYF	TGTGCCAGCAGCTCAGGCCTCTCGACCGGAAACACCATATATTTT
TRBD2	TRBJ2-7	TRBV2	.	CASSSATLRLAGGPGYEQYF	TGTGCCAGCAGTTCCGCGACCCTAAGACTAGCGGGGGGGCCCGGGTACGAGCAGTACTTC
.	TRBJ1-1	TRBV5-4	.	CASSLGTANTEAFF	TGTGCCAGCAGCTTAGGGACGGCGAACACTGAAGCTTTCTTT
.	TRBJ2-6	TRBV29-1	.	CSVVLEPSGANVLTF	TGCAGCGTTGTACTGGAACCCTCTGGGGCCAACGTCCTGACTTTC
.	TRBJ2-1	TRBV12-3/TRBV12-4	.	CASTLQRYNEQFF	TGTGCCAGCACCCTGCAACGATACAATGAGCAGTTCTTC
.	TRBJ1-1	TRBV30	.	CASEAGSSVLTEAFF	TGTGCCTCAGAGGCGGGTAGCTCGGTGCTCACTGAAGCTTTCTTT
.	TRBJ1-2	TRBV7-8	.	CASSLGPGSAGGYTF	TGTGCCAGCAGCTTAGGCCCGGGGAGCGCCGGTGGCTACACCTTC
.	TRBJ1-2	TRBV5-5	.	CASTDYFRDNYGYTF	TGTGCCAGCACCGATTACTTCCGGGACAACTATGGCTACACCTTC
TRBD1	TRBJ2-2	TRBV27	.	CASSLWQGAAGELFF	TGTGCCAGCAGCCTGTGGCAGGGGGCGGCCGGGGAGCTGTTTTTT
.	TRBJ1-2	TRBV7-9	.	CASSLAGYGYTF	TGTGCCAGCAGCTTAGCCGGGTATGGCTACACCTTC
TRBD2	TRBJ2-3	TRBV7-2	.	CASSLTSGISTDTQYF	TGTGCCAGCAGCTTAACTAGCGGGATAAGCACAGATACGCAGTATTTT
.	TRBJ2-3	TRBV7-2	.	CASSPGPLDTQYF	TGTGCCAGCAGCCCGGGCCCTCTGGATACGCAGTATTTT
.	TRBJ1-5	TRBV15	.	CATSTPPRGSGNQPQHF	TGTGCCACCAGCACACCCCCGCGAGGGTCCGGCAATCAGCCCCAGCATTTT
.	TRBJ1-6	TRBV2	.	CASSGGPSFSPLHF	TGTGCCAGCAGCGGAGGACCCAGCTTTTCACCCCTCCACTTT
.	TRBJ1-5	TRBV11-2	.	CASSSQQDQPQHF	TGTGCCAGCAGCTCCCAACAGGATCAGCCCCAGCATTTT
.	TRBJ1-6	TRBV2	.	CASSEVGARGSPLHF	TGTGCCAGCAGTGAGGTCGGGGCGCGAGGTTCACCCCTCCACTTT
.	TRBJ2-7	TRBV19	.	CASSRGNLGEQYF	TGTGCCAGTAGTAGGGGGAACCTCGGCGAGCAGTACTTC
TRBD1	TRBJ1-3	TRBV7-9	.	CASSGGTGAAGNTIYF	TGTGCCAGCAGCGGGGGGACAGGGGCCGCGGGAAACACCATATATTTT
TRBD2	TRBJ2-1	TRBV4-3	.	CASSHRGSGGYNEQFF	TGCGCCAGCAGCCACCGGGGTAGCGGGGGGTACAATGAGCAGTTCTTC
TRBD2	TRBJ2-6	TRBV9	.	CASSPPASGDSGANVLTF	TGTGCCAGCAGCCCCCCGGCTAGCGGGGACTCTGGGGCCAACGTCCTGACTTTC
.	TRBJ2-7	TRBV5-4	.	CASGPGTDLYEQYF	TGTGCCTCCGGTCCCGGGACGGACCTCTACGAGCAGTACTTC
.	TRBJ2-5	TRBV5-6	.	CASSPGSQETQYF	TGTGCCAGCAGCCCGGGCAGCCAAGAGACCCAGTACTTC
.	TRBJ2-5	TRBV7-9	.	CASSLRVGQETQYF	TGTGCCAGCAGCTTACGGGTGGGACAAGAGACCCAGTACTTC
TRBD1	TRBJ1-5	TRBV6-5	.	CASSSRDRAVQPQHF	TGTGCCAGCAGCTCCCGGGACAGGGCTGTTCAGCCCCAGCATTTT
TRBD1	TRBJ1-1	TRBV5-8	once	CASTDRASRITEAFF	TGTGCCAGCACGGACAGGGCATCGAGGATCACTGAAGCTTTCTTT
.	TRBJ1-1	TRBV5-1	.	CAPDTEAFF	TGCGCCCCGGACACTGAAGCTTTCTTT
.	TRBJ1-3	TRBV5-4	.	CASSLRGSGNTIYF	TGTGCCAGCAGCTTGCGCGGATCTGGAAACACCATATATTTT
TRBD1	TRBJ1-4	TRBV15	.	CATSYSVPGQGRLFF	TGTGCCACCAGCTATTCGGTCCCGGGACAGGGGAGGCTGTTTTTT
TRBD2	TRBJ2-3	TRBV5-1	.	CASSLVAASGSTDTQYF	TGCGCCAGCAGCTTGGTCGCCGCTAGCGGAAGCACAGATACGCAGTATTTT
.	TRBJ1-1	TRBV6-5	.	CASTGTPGDTEAFF	TGTGCCAGCACTGGGACCCCGGGGGACACTGAAGCTTTCTTT